Listed below are T cell receptor beta chains from one sample, sequenced in a study of CD8+ T cells in alopecia areata. Sequencing was performed with immunoSEQ multiplex PCR; in TCRdb, only in-frame clones are kept and a portion is missing. The sample lists 150,000 to 200,000 clones, around 59% occurring once. This material consisted of CD4+ T cells sorted from blood, taken at week 24, from a patient treated with tofacitinib. The receptor source for this set is a human donor with alopecia areata. Both conserved end residues are part of each CDR3. Each record gives: CDR3 protein, CDR3 DNA, CDR3 length, J gene, D gene, V gene, clone size. D genes are given only for firm matches. Size is stated for part of the rows, as once, few or many counts, or as a class when the clone is expanded.

CASTRDPNYGYTF	TGTGCCAGCACCAGGGACCCAAACTATGGCTACACCTTC	13	TRBJ1-2	.	TRBV6-5	.
CASSQTLFYEQYF	TGTGCCAGCAGCCAGACTTTATTCTACGAGCAGTACTTC	13	TRBJ2-7	.	TRBV4-2	few
CASSPQGQETQYF	TGTGCCAGCAGCCCACAGGGCCAAGAGACCCAGTACTTC	13	TRBJ2-5	.	TRBV7-9	few
CSVGGRNSYNEQFF	TGCAGCGTGGGGGGCCGTAATTCCTACAATGAGCAGTTCTTC	14	TRBJ2-1	.	TRBV29-1	.
CASSYTGRDTEALF	TGTGCCAGCAGTTACACTGGGAGGGACACTGAAGCTCTCTTT	14	TRBJ1-1	.	TRBV6-6	once
CASTPSGGGDKETQYF	TGCGCCAGCACTCCCTCCGGGGGGGGCGATAAGGAGACCCAGTACTTC	16	TRBJ2-5	TRBD2	TRBV5-1	.
CASSQPGTGNTEAFF	TGTGCCAGCAGCCAACCCGGGACAGGGAACACTGAAGCTTTCTTT	15	TRBJ1-1	TRBD1	TRBV4-2	.
CSARGMGEQYF	TGCAGTGCTAGGGGGATGGGGGAGCAGTACTTC	11	TRBJ2-7	.	TRBV20-1	once
CSVLSGTLGYEQYF	TGCAGCGTTCTCTCAGGGACCTTGGGCTACGAGCAGTACTTC	14	TRBJ2-7	.	TRBV29-1	.
CAWSVGRASGAGETQYF	TGTGCCTGGAGTGTAGGCCGGGCCTCGGGGGCCGGAGAGACCCAGTACTTC	17	TRBJ2-5	.	TRBV30	.
CASSAVNSRGGLNTQYF	TGTGCCAGCAGCGCGGTTAACAGCCGGGGGGGCCTAAATACGCAGTATTTT	17	TRBJ2-3	TRBD2	TRBV9	few
CASSLEASTGRPQHF	TGTGCCAGCAGCTTAGAAGCCTCGACAGGGAGGCCCCAGCATTTT	15	TRBJ1-5	TRBD1	TRBV7-2	few
CASSYATGGGQPQHF	TGTGCCAGCAGTTACGCGACAGGGGGCGGCCAGCCCCAGCATTTT	15	TRBJ1-5	TRBD1	TRBV6-5	.
CAWSLLTGGADQPQHF	TGTGCCTGGAGTCTCCTGACAGGGGGCGCGGATCAGCCCCAGCATTTT	16	TRBJ1-5	TRBD1	TRBV30	.
CASLSALHNYEQYF	TGTGCCAGCCTTTCGGCGCTCCACAACTACGAGCAGTACTTC	14	TRBJ2-7	.	TRBV6-6	.
CASSWAGRGLGTEAFF	TGTGCCAGCAGCTGGGCCGGCAGGGGGCTTGGCACTGAAGCTTTCTTT	16	TRBJ1-1	TRBD1	TRBV5-6	few
CASSQDSYGNQPQHF	TGTGCCAGCAGCCAAGATTCATACGGCAATCAGCCCCAGCATTTT	15	TRBJ1-5	.	TRBV4-2	.
CASSQSGQGCEQYF	TGCGCCAGCAGTCAATCGGGACAGGGGTGCGAGCAGTACTTC	14	TRBJ2-7	TRBD1	TRBV23-1	.
CASSEEASIDEQFF	TGTGCCAGCAGTGAAGAGGCTAGCATCGATGAGCAGTTCTTC	14	TRBJ2-1	.	TRBV2	.
CSAIDRGTQYF	TGCAGTGCTATCGACAGGGGAACGCAGTATTTT	11	TRBJ2-3	TRBD1	TRBV20-1	.
CASRAEVNQPQHF	TGTGCCAGCAGGGCGGAGGTCAATCAGCCCCAGCATTTT	13	TRBJ1-5	.	TRBV2	few
CAWSLTGANTEAFF	TGTGCCTGGAGTCTCACAGGGGCGAACACTGAAGCTTTCTTT	14	TRBJ1-1	TRBD1	TRBV30	few
CASSQVGGSTEAFF	TGCGCCAGCAGCCAAGTGGGGGGCAGCACTGAAGCTTTCTTT	14	TRBJ1-1	.	TRBV4-1	.
CSAGQQGSEQYF	TGCAGCGCCGGGCAACAGGGTTCCGAGCAGTACTTC	12	TRBJ2-7	.	TRBV29-1	few
CASKDYGYTF	TGTGCCAGCAAGGACTATGGCTACACCTTC	10	TRBJ1-2	.	TRBV2	few
CASSEIGTGGVSGDQPQHF	TGTGCCAGCAGTGAAATAGGGACAGGAGGAGTATCGGGGGATCAGCCCCAGCATTTT	19	TRBJ1-5	TRBD1	TRBV2	.
CASSRSGVTEAFF	TGTGCCAGCAGTCGATCAGGGGTCACTGAAGCTTTCTTT	13	TRBJ1-1	.	TRBV6-5	.
CANAGTSNTEAFF	TGTGCCAACGCCGGGACATCAAACACTGAAGCTTTCTTT	13	TRBJ1-1	.	TRBV10-3	.
CASSRTGSYEQYF	TGTGCCAGCAGTCGAACAGGGTCCTACGAGCAGTACTTC	13	TRBJ2-7	.	TRBV11-1	.
CASSQDLPARGGLDTQYF	TGTGCCAGCAGCCAAGATCTCCCCGCGCGGGGGGGGCTTGATACGCAGTATTTT	18	TRBJ2-3	TRBD2	TRBV14	.
CSARSRTNTEAFF	TGCAGCGCCCGAAGTAGGACCAACACTGAAGCTTTCTTT	13	TRBJ1-1	.	TRBV29-1	.
CSVPQGGQETQYF	TGCAGCGTTCCCCAAGGAGGCCAAGAGACCCAGTACTTC	13	TRBJ2-5	.	TRBV29-1	.
CASSYERGAPYEQYF	TGTGCCAGCAGTTATGAGCGGGGGGCCCCCTACGAGCAGTACTTC	15	TRBJ2-7	TRBD2	TRBV6-5	.
CASSNLAGGTYEQYF	TGTGCCAGCAGCAATCTAGCGGGGGGGACCTACGAGCAGTACTTC	15	TRBJ2-7	TRBD2	TRBV11-3	.
CASSPSGTGANVLTF	TGTGCCAGCAGTCCCTCAGGTACCGGGGCCAACGTCCTGACTTTC	15	TRBJ2-6	.	TRBV6-6	.
CASTPPYGYTF	TGTGCCAGCACCCCCCCCTATGGCTACACCTTC	11	TRBJ1-2	.	TRBV2	.
CASSLRDSNQPQHF	TGTGCCAGCAGTTTGAGGGACAGCAATCAGCCCCAGCATTTT	14	TRBJ1-5	.	TRBV6-5	.
CASSQDPGLATDTQYF	TGTGCCAGCAGCCAAGACCCGGGACTAGCCACAGATACGCAGTATTTT	16	TRBJ2-3	TRBD2	TRBV14	.
CASSKAFGGTGELFF	TGTGCCAGCAGCAAAGCCTTCGGGGGCACCGGGGAGCTGTTTTTT	15	TRBJ2-2	.	TRBV21-1	.
CSVGFAGVTGELFF	TGCAGCGTTGGTTTTGCAGGGGTCACCGGGGAGCTGTTTTTT	14	TRBJ2-2	.	TRBV29-1	.
CAHNGDAKNIQYF	TGTGCCCACAACGGGGACGCCAAAAACATTCAGTACTTC	13	TRBJ2-4	.	TRBV30	.
CASSLFRQGPDTQYF	TGTGCCAGCAGTTTATTCCGACAGGGGCCAGATACGCAGTATTTT	15	TRBJ2-3	TRBD1	TRBV27	.
CASSARANEKLFF	TGTGCCAGCAGCGCTCGGGCAAATGAAAAACTGTTTTTT	13	TRBJ1-4	.	TRBV7-2	.
CASSLARAGANVLTF	TGCGCCAGCAGCTTGGCCAGGGCTGGGGCCAACGTCCTGACTTTC	15	TRBJ2-6	.	TRBV5-1	.
CASSLGTGGSISGANVLTF	TGCGCCAGCAGCTTAGGGACAGGGGGATCAATCTCCGGGGCCAACGTCCTGACTTTC	19	TRBJ2-6	TRBD1	TRBV5-1	.
CASNGLSGANVLTF	TGTGCCAGCAACGGTCTATCTGGGGCCAACGTCCTGACTTTC	14	TRBJ2-6	.	TRBV18	.
CAWSAQGGEPQHF	TGTGCCTGGAGTGCCCAGGGAGGAGAGCCCCAGCATTTT	13	TRBJ1-5	.	TRBV30	.